Shown below are 25 T cell receptor beta chains from a single sample sequenced in a study of T cell repertoires in cytomegalovirus infection. Their recognized antigens are unknown. TCRdb analysed the reads with MiXCR anew, one entry per CDR3 protein. Seen here are about 360,000 distinct CDR3 sequences, roughly 34% observed once, and the top ten hold less than 15%. Sequences were derived from cultured PBMCs, sampled from culture after CMV antigen stimulation. All receptors derive from a human donor in good health (CMV status not recorded). Some clones in this sample may be carry-over from other donors' samples.

Here the CDR3 reads CASSYSGPMPYEQYF. CDR3 nucleotide sequence: TGTGCCAGCAGTTACTCTGGCCCCATGCCCTACGAGCAGTACTTC. The V gene is TRBV6-2 or TRBV6-3, the J gene TRBJ2-7; D not resolved. The length of the CDR3 is 15 residues. V lost 0 bases and J lost 2, with 11 bases in between. Germline CDR1 is MNHEY and CDR2 is SVGEGT.

This clonotype has more than one count but fewer than ten. This sequence joins TRBV7-2 and TRBJ2-7; 14 nucleotides line up with TRBD2. The ends lost 1 base at V and 7 bases at J; junction bases unmatched: 6. Germline V gene lookup returns CDR1 SGHTA and CDR2 FQGNSA. The CDR3 totals 16 residues. The CDR3 DNA sequence: TGTGCCAGCAGCTTAGGGGGGACTAGCGGGAGAATAGAGCAGTACGTC. It codes for CASSLGGTSGRIEQYV.

J is TRBJ1-2 and V is TRBV28; tentative D call: TRBD1 (5 bases). Germline CDR1 reads MDHEN; CDR2 reads SYDVKM. This CDR3 has 15 amino acids. The V and J ends lost 1 base and 3 bases respectively, with 12 bases between them. In DNA, the CDR3 is TGTGCCAGCAGTTTATCTCACGGGACCTACTATGGCTACACCTTC. The encoded protein is CASSLSHGTYYGYTF.

This chain links TRBV7-6 with TRBJ1-6; D not resolved. This CDR3 spans 14 amino acids. The ends were cut back, 1 base at V and 6 bases at J, with 7 bases in the middle. From germline, CDR1 is SGHVS and CDR2 FNYEAQ. The CDR3 sequence: CASSLGSSNSPLHF. In DNA, the CDR3 is TGTGCCAGCAGCTTAGGAAGTAGTAATTCACCCCTCCACTTT.

The CDR3 region has the DNA TGCGCCAGCAGCCAGCTTGGCGGTTACCAAGAGACCCAGTACTTC. This codes for CASSQLGGYQETQYF. This sequence joins TRBV4-1 and TRBJ2-5; unclear D gene. Germline loops: CDR1 MGHRA, CDR2 YSYEKL. The V end lost 3 bases, the J end lost 0 bases, and 11 bases lay between the germline ends. CDR3 length: 15 residues.

This clonotype occurred a few times. V is TRBV18 and J is TRBJ2-7, with TRBD2 identical over 8 bases. The length of the CDR3 is 15 residues. V was clipped by 0 bases and J by 2 bases; unmatched bases: 3. Germline CDR1 KGHSH, CDR2 LQKENI. Here the CDR3 reads CASSPPAGRAYEQYF. The CDR3 nucleotides read TGTGCCAGCTCACCACCGGCCGGGAGGGCCTACGAGCAGTACTTC.

The rearrangement uses TRBV6-1 and TRBJ2-1; TRBD2 matches at 8 bases. Germline lookup yields CDR1 MNHNS and CDR2 SASEGT. This CDR3 has 15 residues. V shed 5 bases and J 9 bases; nucleotides not matched to a gene: 12. This CDR3 reads CASSNSAGAGAEQFF. The CDR3 coding sequence is TGTGCCAGCAGTAACTCAGCGGGAGCAGGAGCTGAGCAGTTCTTC.

This sequence joins TRBV4-1 and TRBJ2-7; possible D gene TRBD1, 5 bases. The CDR3 runs 15 residues. Germline V gives CDR1 MGHRA, CDR2 YSYEKL. Deletions cut 0 bases from V and 6 bases from J, with 15 bases between. CDR3 nucleotides: TGCGCCAGCAGCCAAGATGCAGGGTCCCTTCGCGAGCAGTACGTC. Its protein product is CASSQDAGSLREQYV.

This clonotype was picked up one time. The chain links TRBV27 to TRBJ1-5; unclear D gene. This CDR3 contains 14 residues. Germline V gives CDR1 MNHEY, CDR2 SMNVEV (reference sequence). V was clipped by 5 bases and J by 2 bases, with 10 bases between them. The CDR3: CASSSASGNQPQHF. In DNA, the CDR3 is TGTGCCAGCAGTAGTGCGTCGGGCAATCAGCCCCAGCATTTT.

DNA of the CDR3: TGTGCCAGCAGTTCTACAGGACAGAATCAGCCCCAGCATTTT. Its protein product is CASSSTGQNQPQHF. The chain is built from TRBV6-2 or TRBV6-3 and TRBJ1-5, with D tentatively TRBD1 (6 bases). Germline assignment: CDR1 MNHEY and CDR2 SVGEGT. Deletions cut 4 bases from V and 4 bases from J, with 11 bases between. There are 14 residues in the CDR3.

The table lists this clonotype with a few counts. V usage is TRBV4-3 and J usage is TRBJ1-6; D ambiguous. This CDR3 region has 15 residues. Trimming removed 3 bases at V and 4 bases at J, with 10 bases between. The germline V gene has CDR1 LGHNA and CDR2 YSLEER. CDR3 sequence (DNA): TGCGCCAGCAGCCAGGGCAGTGCTTATAATTCACCCCTCCACTTT. Amino acid sequence: CASSQGSAYNSPLHF.

This clonotype showed up many times. V is TRBV7-9 and J is TRBJ2-2; TRBD2 aligns across 10 bases. CDR3 length: 16 residues. Trimming at V came to 3 bases and at J to 4 bases, leaving 5 bases not matched to a gene. The germline gives CDR1 SEHNR, CDR2 FQNEAQ (reference sequence). CDR3 region: CASSFRLAGPTGELFF. The CDR3 nucleotides read TGTGCCAGCAGCTTCAGACTAGCGGGTCCCACCGGGGAGCTGTTTTTT.

The chain recombines TRBV20-1 with TRBJ2-5, with 7 bases identical to TRBD1. The CDR3 has 15 amino acids. Germline lookup yields CDR1 DFQATT and CDR2 SNEGSKA (reference sequence). The V gene end was trimmed by 5 bases and the J gene end by 1 base; junction bases not matched to a gene: 10. CDR3 amino acids: CSALLRDSFQETQYF. The CDR3 nucleotides read TGCAGTGCTCTACTTCGGGACAGTTTCCAAGAGACCCAGTACTTC.

The table lists this clonotype with a count of one. V gene TRBV7-2 combines with J gene TRBJ1-2; D is undetermined. V was clipped by 0 bases and J by 2 bases, with 7 bases between them. The germline CDR1 and CDR2 sequences are SGHTA and FQGNSA. The CDR3 extends over 14 amino acids. The CDR3 DNA follows: TGTGCCAGCAGCTTAGCTACGGGAAACTATGGCTACACCTTC. It codes for CASSLATGNYGYTF.

The V gene is TRBV7-6, the J gene TRBJ2-1; no reliable D call. The V end lost 2 bases, the J end lost 5 bases, and 7 bases lay between the germline ends. The CDR3 totals 13 residues. Germline V CDR1 and CDR2: SGHVS, FNYEAQ. CDR3 region: CASSLIRDNEQFF. DNA of the CDR3: TGTGCCAGCAGCTTAATAAGGGACAATGAGCAGTTCTTC.

The rearrangement links TRBV6-5 to TRBJ2-2; D not resolved. V dropped 8 bases and J dropped 0 bases, with 16 bases sitting between them. The CDR3 contains 16 residues. CDR1 is MNHEY and CDR2 is SVGAGI in the germline V gene. This CDR3 reads CASGDIPGANTGELFF. The CDR3 DNA is TGTGCCAGCGGAGACATCCCTGGGGCGAACACCGGGGAGCTGTTTTTT.

This clonotype was seen more than once but under ten times. The gene calls are TRBV6-5 and TRBJ2-7, with TRBD1 matching over 8 bases. The germline gives CDR1 MNHEY, CDR2 SVGAGI. Trimming at V came to 2 bases and at J to 1 base, leaving 4 bases not matched to a gene. This CDR3 is built from 15 residues. CDR3 sequence: CASSYPRDRSYEQYF. The CDR3 nucleotides are TGTGCCAGCAGTTACCCTCGGGACAGGTCCTACGAGCAGTACTTC.

This chain links TRBV12-3 or TRBV12-4 with TRBJ1-2; D is unresolved. V gave up 5 bases and J gave up 8 bases, with 18 bases separating them. This CDR3 has 14 residues. CDR3 nucleotides: TGTGCCAGCAGTGCTAAAACTGGACTACGAGGCTACACCTTC. This translates into CASSAKTGLRGYTF.

V is TRBV7-9 and J is TRBJ2-7; D is possibly TRBD2 (5 bases). The germline V and J ends were trimmed by 6 bases and 2 bases, with 8 bases remaining between them. This CDR3 is built from 12 residues. Germline CDR1 and CDR2: SEHNR and FQNEAQ (reference sequence). Here the CDR3 DNA reads TGTGCCAGCAGATCGGGAACCTACGAGCAGTACTTC. Translation gives CASRSGTYEQYF.

J is TRBJ2-1 and V is TRBV10-3, with a weak D call TRBD2 (5 bases). Deletions cut 10 bases from V and 8 bases from J, with 18 bases between. This CDR3 comprises 13 residues. The germline V gene has CDR1 ENHRY and CDR2 SYGVKD. The CDR3 nucleotides read TGTGCCAGGCGAAACGGGATTGGCGATGAGCAGTTCTTC. This codes for CARRNGIGDEQFF.

This clonotype was seen a few times. The chain uses TRBV12-3 or TRBV12-4 and TRBJ1-5; 7 positions agree with TRBD1. The CDR3 loop spans 14 amino acids. The V gene end was trimmed by 3 bases and the J gene end by 4 bases; junction bases not matched to a gene: 3. CDR3 region: CASSFGTENQPQHF. The CDR3 DNA reads as TGTGCCAGCAGTTTTGGGACAGAGAATCAGCCCCAGCATTTT.

There are a few counts of this clonotype. The V and J genes are TRBV11-2 and TRBJ2-1; D gene uncertain. Germline-derived CDR1 and CDR2 are SGHAT and FQNNGV. This CDR3 spans 14 amino acids. The germline V and J ends were trimmed by 3 bases and 6 bases, with 12 bases remaining between them. CDR3 sequence reads: CASSFDRYINEQFF. The CDR3 DNA reads TGTGCCAGCAGCTTCGACCGCTACATCAATGAGCAGTTCTTC.

The J gene is TRBJ2-7, the V gene TRBV7-2; D possibly matches TRBD1 or TRBD2 (5 bases each). Deletions cut 5 bases from V and 7 bases from J, with 18 bases between. Germline V gene data show CDR1 as SGHTA and CDR2 as FQGNSA. This CDR3 is built from 14 residues. CDR3 nucleotide sequence: TGTGCCAGCAGCCGTCGGCCGGGACCACGGGAGCAGTACTTC. As protein: CASSRRPGPREQYF.

This clonotype has only a few counts. The rearrangement links TRBV28 to TRBJ1-2, with TRBD1 identical over 7 bases. The germline V gene encodes CDR1 MDHEN and CDR2 SYDVKM. The CDR3 has 17 residues. The J segment lost 0 bases and the V segment lost 6 bases, leaving 13 bases of the junction unmatched. The CDR3 nucleotides read TGTGCCAGCAGGAAATTCCGGGACAGTCCTACTAACTATGGCTACACCTTC. This encodes CASRKFRDSPTNYGYTF.

There are a few counts of this clonotype. J is TRBJ2-3 and V is TRBV10-3; 10 bases are a match to TRBD2. This CDR3 is 14 amino acids long. Germline CDR1 reads ENHRY; CDR2 reads SYGVKD. Trimming removed 7 bases from V and 5 bases from J; junction bases left unmatched: 6. CDR3 in DNA: TGTGCCATCATAAGCGGGAGGGCCGGAGATACGCAGTATTTT. It encodes CAIISGRAGDTQYF.